The subject of this entry is one T cell receptor beta chain. Its matching antigen is unknown. This specimen belongs to a study of CXCR3-negative and CXCR3-positive naive CD8 T cells. Study outcomes and limitations: In naive cells, CXCR3-negative and CXCR3-positive subsets had similar TRBV-TRBJ usage; memory cells differed. Greater hydrophobicity was found in TRB CDR3s of CXCR3-positive naive cells than of CXCR3-negative naive cells.

The study made its TRB cDNA libraries by 5' RACE, adding UMI labels. TCRdb re-called the 5' RACE reads and gives one entry per CDR3 protein, without DNA. Reported are around 6,000 distinct CDR3 sequences; the ten largest clones contain less than 2%. The length of the CDR3 is 17 residues. CD45RO-CCR7+CD27+CD95- characterized naive CD8+ T cells. The sample was naive CXCR3- CD8+ T cells from blood. The subset was: CD45RO-CCR7+CD27+CD95- naive CD8+ T cells lacking CXCR3 (TNR3-). The source is a human donor in good health. Some clones in this sample may be carry-over from other donors' samples. The chain combines TRBV21-1 with TRBJ2-6; as DNA is missing, the TRBD2 call by TCRdb cannot be tested. TRBV21-1 is annotated as a pseudogene. The CDR3 spells CASSKAQGPPGANVLTF.